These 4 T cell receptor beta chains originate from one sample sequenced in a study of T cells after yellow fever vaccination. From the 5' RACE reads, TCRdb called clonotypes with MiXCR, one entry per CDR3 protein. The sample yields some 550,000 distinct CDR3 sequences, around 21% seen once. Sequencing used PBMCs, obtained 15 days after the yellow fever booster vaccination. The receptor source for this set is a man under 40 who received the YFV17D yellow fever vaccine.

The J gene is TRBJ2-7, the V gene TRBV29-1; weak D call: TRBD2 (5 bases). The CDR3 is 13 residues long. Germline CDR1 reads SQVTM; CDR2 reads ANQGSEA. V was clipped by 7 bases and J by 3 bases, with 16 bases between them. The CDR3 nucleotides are TGCAGCGCCGGACTGGGCGTCGACTACGAGCAGTACTTC. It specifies CSAGLGVDYEQYF.

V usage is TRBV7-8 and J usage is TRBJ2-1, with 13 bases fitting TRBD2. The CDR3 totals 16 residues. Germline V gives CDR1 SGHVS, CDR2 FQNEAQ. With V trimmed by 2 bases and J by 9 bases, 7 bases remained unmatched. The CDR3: CASSLTTSGRFVEQFF. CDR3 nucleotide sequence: TGTGCCAGCAGCTTAACGACTAGCGGGAGGTTCGTTGAGCAGTTCTTC.

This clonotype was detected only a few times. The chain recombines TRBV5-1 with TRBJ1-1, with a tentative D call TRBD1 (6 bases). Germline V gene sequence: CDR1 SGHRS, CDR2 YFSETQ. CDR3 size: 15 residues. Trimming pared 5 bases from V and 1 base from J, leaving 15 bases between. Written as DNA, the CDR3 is TGCGCCAGCAGGCGGGAGGGGGAAGGGAACACTGAAGCTTTCTTT. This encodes CASRREGEGNTEAFF.

The CDR3 protein is CASSLDPGLGEQYF. In nucleotides, the CDR3 is TGTGCCAGCAGCTTGGATCCAGGGTTGGGCGAGCAGTACTTC. V usage is TRBV5-4 and J usage is TRBJ2-7; tentatively, D is TRBD1 (5 bases). The germline V gene has CDR1 SGHNT and CDR2 YYREEE (reference sequence). This CDR3 is 14 amino acids long. V lost 0 bases, J lost 6 bases, and 13 bases lay in between.